This T cell receptor (beta chain) was sequenced for a study of T cell changes during pregnancy in multiple sclerosis. V shed 8 bases and J 8 bases; nucleotides not matched to a gene: 9. The CDR3 length is 14 residues. Germline lookup yields CDR1 SNHLY and CDR2 FYNNEI. Sequenced by immunoSEQ multiplex PCR; TCRdb stores in-frame clones only, minus some. Found here are approximately 46,000 clones, around 90% of them singletons; the top ten hold less than 6.5%. The chain has TRBV2 and TRBJ1-4; TRBD1 aligns across 9 bases. This clonotype was obtained from a female donor in good health, enrolled as a control in a pregnancy study. The specimen comprised peripheral blood, sampled after pregnancy. CDR3 in amino acids: CASGDRVYNEKLFF. The CDR3 nucleotides are TGTGCCAGCGGGGACAGGGTATACAACGAAAAACTGTTTTTT.